What follows are 17 T cell receptor beta chains derived from one specimen sequenced in a study of beta chain features in type 1 diabetes. cDNA synthesis used the whole RNA isolate, giving expressed TCRB sequences. Profiling relied on immunoSEQ multiplex PCR, and the TCRdb table lists in-frame clones only, not all of them. The data hold approximately 250,000 clones, with roughly 16% observed a single time. Their target antigens are unknown. Study-wide points: Type 1 diabetes patients had moderately but significantly shorter TCRB CDR3s in all four CD4+ subsets.

Sequenced input: naive CD4+ T cells from blood. The receptors stem from a man aged 25-45 years with type 1 diabetes.

This clone showed up just a few times. The chain combines TRBV5-1 with TRBJ1-5; 7 bases match TRBD1. J was trimmed by 6 bases and V by 0 bases; bases with no gene match: 9. This CDR3 has 16 residues. Per germline, CDR1 SGHRS and CDR2 YFSETQ. CDR3 nucleotide sequence: TGCGCCAGCAGCTTGGCTGGACAGGTACAGGGTCAGCCCCAGCATTTT. Amino acid sequence: CASSLAGQVQGQPQHF.

The chain combines TRBV10-3 with TRBJ2-1; D may be TRBD1 or TRBD2 (6 bases each). V gave up 8 bases and J gave up 9 bases, with 14 bases separating them. Germline CDR1 and CDR2: ENHRY and SYGVKD. The CDR3 sequence is 12 residues long. CDR3 sequence: CAILEGEGEQFF. CDR3 DNA: TGTGCCATCTTGGAGGGGGAAGGTGAGCAGTTCTTC.

This sequence joins TRBV18 and TRBJ2-5; maybe TRBD1 (6 bases). Germline V gene sequence: CDR1 KGHSH, CDR2 LQKENI. The CDR3 runs 15 residues. Trimming took 3 bases from V and 1 from J, leaving 12 bases between them. The DNA of the CDR3 is TGTGCCAGCTCACCCACGGGACACATCCAAGAGACCCAGTACTTC. It translates to CASSPTGHIQETQYF.

CDR3 in DNA: TGTGCCAGCAGCCGCCCCCGTCCGGGAATCTACGAGCAGTACTTC. As protein: CASSRPRPGIYEQYF. This chain joins TRBV28 and TRBJ2-7; TRBD2 might be the D (5 bases). CDR1 and CDR2 from the germline V gene are MDHEN and SYDVKM. CDR3 length: 15 amino acids. The ends were cut back, 6 bases at V and 3 bases at J, with 18 bases in the middle.

The V gene is TRBV11-2, the J gene TRBJ2-3; perhaps TRBD1 as D (5 bases). V was cut by 3 bases and J by 2 bases, with 15 bases left in between. This CDR3 comprises 16 residues. CDR1 is SGHAT, CDR2 FQNNGV, per germline. Written as DNA, the CDR3 is TGTGCCAGCAGCTTTCGCTGGACAAAGAACACAGATACGCAGTATTTT. Translating gives CASSFRWTKNTDTQYF.

This clone came up a few times. The genes are TRBV2 and TRBJ2-1; D is possibly TRBD2 (5 bases). This CDR3 comprises 11 residues. Trimming removed 11 bases at V and 9 bases at J, with 14 bases between. Germline V gene data show CDR1 as SNHLY and CDR2 as FYNNEI. The CDR3 region is CAGSSYSEQFF. The CDR3 DNA is TGTGCCGGGAGTAGTTATAGTGAGCAGTTCTTC.

This clone was seen only a few times. The same CDR3 can be traced to other DNA sequences in this sample. The chain combines TRBV2 with TRBJ2-1; D uncertain. This CDR3 is built from 11 residues. V was cut by 6 bases and J by 3 bases, with 3 bases left in between. Germline lookup yields CDR1 SNHLY and CDR2 FYNNEI. In DNA form, the CDR3 reads TGTGCCAGCAGCGGCTACAATGAGCAGTTCTTC. Translation: CASSGYNEQFF.

This clone occurred a few times. The V and J genes are TRBV9 and TRBJ1-2, with D uncertain. CDR1 is SGDLS, CDR2 YYNGEE, per germline. The germline V and J ends were trimmed by 2 bases and 8 bases, with 16 bases remaining between them. The CDR3 totals 14 residues. The CDR3 DNA sequence: TGTGCCAGCAGCGTGAGACTCGCCTCGGGAGGCTACACCTTC. Translating it yields CASSVRLASGGYTF.

The chain has TRBV15 and TRBJ2-3; D perhaps matches TRBD2 (5 bases). Germline V gives CDR1 LNHNV, CDR2 YYDKDF (reference sequence). This CDR3 spans 13 amino acids. The V end lost 5 bases, the J end lost 3 bases, and 9 bases lay between the germline ends. DNA of the CDR3: TGTGCCACCAGCGGGAGTGGGACAGATACGCAGTATTTT. Protein product: CATSGSGTDTQYF.

This clone was observed a few times. The chain carries TRBV25-1 and TRBJ2-7; TRBD1 agrees at 8 bases. The germline V gene has CDR1 MGHDK and CDR2 SYGVNS. V shed 3 bases, J shed 2 bases, and the junction held 6 bases outside the gene matches. The CDR3 is 15 amino acids. For the CDR3, the DNA is TGTGCCAGCAGTGATCCCGGGACAGGTACCTACGAGCAGTACTTC. It codes for CASSDPGTGTYEQYF.

The table lists this clone with a few counts. CDR3 residues: CASSQGVRGSSTDTQYF. CDR3 nucleotide sequence: TGCGCCAGCAGCCAAGGGGTACGGGGCTCTAGCACAGATACGCAGTATTTT. This chain joins TRBV4-3 and TRBJ2-3; the D gene could be TRBD1 or TRBD2 (5 bases each). V lost 1 base, J lost 0 bases, and 14 bases lay in between. The CDR3 loop spans 17 amino acids. Germline V CDR1 and CDR2: LGHNA, YSLEER.

Comment on this clone: The identical CDR3 is also encoded by other nucleotide sequences in the sample. This sequence joins TRBV29-1 and TRBJ2-2; a possible D gene is TRBD2 (5 bases). The germline V gene encodes CDR1 SQVTM and CDR2 ANQGSEA. Trimming took off 4 bases at V and 5 bases at J, with 8 bases between the two ends. The CDR3 loop spans 12 amino acids. The CDR3 loop is CSVVSGTGELFF. CDR3 nucleotide sequence: TGCAGCGTTGTTTCGGGGACCGGGGAGCTGTTTTTT.

This chain links TRBV5-1 with TRBJ1-5; TRBD1 might be the D (6 bases). The V gene's germline CDR1 is SGHRS and CDR2 YFSETQ. The V end was cut by 4 bases, the J end by 2 bases, with 13 bases between. CDR3 size: 15 residues. CDR3 in DNA: TGCGCCAGCAGCACGCAGCCAGGGGGCAATCAGCCCCAGCATTTT. Translating it yields CASSTQPGGNQPQHF. Complete variable domain (other parts from reference TRBV5-1 and TRBJ1-5): KAGVTQTPRYLIKTRGQQVTLSCSPISGHRSVSWYQQTPGQGLQFLFEYFSETQRNKGNFPGRFSGRQFSNSRSEMNVSTLELGDSALYLCASSTQPGGNQPQHFGDGTRLSIL.

This clone was counted only a few times. This sequence joins TRBV5-4 and TRBJ2-6; the D is unclear. The germline CDR1 and CDR2 sequences are SGHNT and YYREEE (reference sequence). The ends were cut back, 0 bases at V and 0 bases at J, with 4 bases in the middle. The length of the CDR3 is 15 residues. CDR3 sequence reads: CASSLVDSGANVLTF. The CDR3 DNA is TGTGCCAGCAGCTTGGTAGACTCTGGGGCCAACGTCCTGACTTTC.

J is TRBJ2-5 and V is TRBV7-9; 8 nucleotides line up with TRBD2. CDR3 length: 14 amino acids. The ends lost 5 bases at V and 5 bases at J; junction bases unmatched: 7. Germline lookup yields CDR1 SEHNR and CDR2 FQNEAQ (reference sequence). As DNA, the CDR3 is TGTGCCAGCAGCCCGGGACTAGTTGAGGAGACCCAGTACTTC. Its protein is CASSPGLVEETQYF.

The rearrangement uses TRBV5-1 and TRBJ2-1, with D hard to call. Looked up from germline, CDR1 is SGHRS and CDR2 is YFSETQ. The CDR3 has 15 residues. The V and J ends lost 3 bases and 0 bases respectively, with 10 bases between them. CDR3 nucleotide sequence: TGCGCCAGCAGCTATACAGAGAGCTCCTACAATGAGCAGTTCTTC. This gives the protein CASSYTESSYNEQFF.

The V call is TRBV7-9, the J call TRBJ2-7, with TRBD1 identical over 7 bases. From germline, CDR1 is SEHNR and CDR2 FQNEAQ (reference sequence). With V trimmed by 5 bases and J by 4 bases, 8 bases remained unmatched. This CDR3 spans 14 amino acids. The CDR3 nucleotides are TGTGCCAGCAGCAGACAGGGCTTCGGGTACGAGCAGTACTTC. This translates into CASSRQGFGYEQYF.